This T cell receptor (beta chain) appears in the sequencing data of a study of OX40 agonist ivuxolimab in advanced cancers. Overall study context: Given to patients was ivuxolimab, an agonistic anti-OX40 (CD134) antibody. Whole-study findings and limits: Nonresponders included some who also had low normalized T-cell clonal expansion. On average, a greater number of expanded clones characterised CD8+ T cells relative to CD4+.

Turning to this clone: Its target is not known.

This CDR3 spans 16 amino acids. Germline V gene sequence: CDR1 SGHAT, CDR2 FQDESV (reference sequence). Losses at the gene ends were 2 bases for V and 7 bases for J; bases not matched to a gene: 6. Profiled with immunoSEQ multiplex PCR; TCRdb holds only in-frame clones, not every one. The top ten hold around 12% of the sample, which has about 52,000 clones, approximately 88% seen once. J is TRBJ2-2 and V is TRBV11-1, with 11 bases fitting TRBD2. This receptor was obtained from an adult with an advanced solid tumor such as melanoma, head and neck, liver or kidney cancer. The material sequenced was CD4+ or CD8+ T cells sorted from blood, taken in a trial of the OX40 agonist ivuxolimab. The chain's CDR3 is CASSLLAGGLGGELFF. The CDR3 DNA reads TGTGCCAGCAGCTTACTAGCGGGAGGCCTCGGCGGGGAGCTGTTTTTT.